This T cell receptor beta chain was recovered during a study of T cell responses to AZD1222 COVID-19 vaccine. Study-wide points: The peak T cell response came first, and repertoires were sampled only after it. Spike-wide vaccine-associated CD4 TCRs dominated at 160-218 and 743-854.

Concerning this clone itself: Its specificity is unknown.

Germline values: CDR1 LGHDT, CDR2 YNNKEL (reference sequence). The CDR3 runs 14 residues. The ends were cut back, 2 bases at V and 2 bases at J, with 7 bases in the middle. Clones were sequenced by immunoSEQ multiplex PCR, and TCRdb holds only the in-frame ones, with some missing. Found here are over 150,000 clones, about 93% of them singletons; the top ten hold roughly 1%. Source: peripheral blood, taken 28 days after the second dose of the MenACWY control vaccine. The chain links TRBV3-1 (or the pseudogene TRBV3-2) to TRBJ1-3; D gene unclear. The clonotype originates from an adult who received the MenACWY meningococcal vaccine as a control. The CDR3 is CASSQINAGNTIYF. The DNA of the CDR3 is TGTGCCAGCAGCCAAATAAATGCTGGAAACACCATATATTTT.